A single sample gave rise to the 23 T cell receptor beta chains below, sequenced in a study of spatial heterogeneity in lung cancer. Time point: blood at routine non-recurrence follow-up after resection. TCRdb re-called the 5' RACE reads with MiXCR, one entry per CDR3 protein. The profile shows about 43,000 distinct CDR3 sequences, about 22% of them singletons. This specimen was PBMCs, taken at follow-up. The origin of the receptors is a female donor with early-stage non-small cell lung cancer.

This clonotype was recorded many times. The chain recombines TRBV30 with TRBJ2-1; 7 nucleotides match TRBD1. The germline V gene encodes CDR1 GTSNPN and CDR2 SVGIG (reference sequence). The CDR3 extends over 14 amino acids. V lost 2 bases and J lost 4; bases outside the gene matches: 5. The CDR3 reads CAWSRVTGYNEQFF. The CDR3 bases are TGTGCCTGGAGTCGGGTGACAGGGTACAATGAGCAGTTCTTC. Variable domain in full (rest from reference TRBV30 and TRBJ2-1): SQTIHQWPATLVQPVGSPLSLECTVEGTSNPNLYWYRQAAGRGLQLLFYSVGIGQISSEVPQNLSASRPQDRQFILSSKKLLLSDSGFYLCAWSRVTGYNEQFFGPGTRLTVL.

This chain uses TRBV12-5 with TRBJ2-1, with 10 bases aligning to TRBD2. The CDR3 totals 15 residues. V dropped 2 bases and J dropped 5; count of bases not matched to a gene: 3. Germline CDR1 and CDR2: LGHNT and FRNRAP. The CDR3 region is CASGLWTSGDNEQFF. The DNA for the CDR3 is TGTGCTAGTGGTTTGTGGACTAGCGGCGACAATGAGCAGTTCTTC.

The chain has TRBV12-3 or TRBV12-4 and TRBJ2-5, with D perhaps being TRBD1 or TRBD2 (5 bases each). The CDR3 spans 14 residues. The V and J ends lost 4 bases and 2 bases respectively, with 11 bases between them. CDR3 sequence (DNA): TGTGCCAGCAGTTCGCATGGGGGACAAGAGACCCAGTACTTC. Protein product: CASSSHGGQETQYF.

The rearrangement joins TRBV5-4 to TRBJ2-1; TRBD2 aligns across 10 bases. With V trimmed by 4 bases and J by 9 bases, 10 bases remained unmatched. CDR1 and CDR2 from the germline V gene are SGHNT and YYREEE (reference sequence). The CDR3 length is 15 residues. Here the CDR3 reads CASSGAGGPLGEQFF. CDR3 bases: TGTGCCAGCAGCGGAGCGGGAGGGCCGTTGGGTGAGCAGTTCTTC.

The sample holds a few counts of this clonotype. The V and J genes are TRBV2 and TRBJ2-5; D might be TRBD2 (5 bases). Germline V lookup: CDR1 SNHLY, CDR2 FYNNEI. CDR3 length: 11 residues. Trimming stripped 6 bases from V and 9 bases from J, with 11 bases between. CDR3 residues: CASSSVGAQYF. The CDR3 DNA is TGTGCCAGCAGCTCAGTCGGGGCCCAGTACTTC.

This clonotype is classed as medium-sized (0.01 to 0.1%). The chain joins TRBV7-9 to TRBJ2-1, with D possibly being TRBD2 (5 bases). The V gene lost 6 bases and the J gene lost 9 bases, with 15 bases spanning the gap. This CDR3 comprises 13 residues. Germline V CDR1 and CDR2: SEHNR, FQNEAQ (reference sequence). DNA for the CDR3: TGTGCCAGCAGACTAGGGTCGGATCCTGAGCAGTTCTTC. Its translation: CASRLGSDPEQFF. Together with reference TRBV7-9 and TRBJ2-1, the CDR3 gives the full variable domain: DTGVSQNPRHKITKRGQNVTFRCDPISEHNRLYWYRQTLGQGPEFLTYFQNEAQLEKSRLLSDRFSAERPKGSFSTLEIQRTEQGDSAMYLCASRLGSDPEQFFGPGTRLTVL.

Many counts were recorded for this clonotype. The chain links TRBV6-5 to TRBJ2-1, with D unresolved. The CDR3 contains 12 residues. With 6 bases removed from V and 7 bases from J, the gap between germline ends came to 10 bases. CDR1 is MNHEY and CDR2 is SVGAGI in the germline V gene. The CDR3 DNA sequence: TGTGCCAGCAGCCCCAGTAGGAATGAGCAGTTCTTC. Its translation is CASSPSRNEQFF.

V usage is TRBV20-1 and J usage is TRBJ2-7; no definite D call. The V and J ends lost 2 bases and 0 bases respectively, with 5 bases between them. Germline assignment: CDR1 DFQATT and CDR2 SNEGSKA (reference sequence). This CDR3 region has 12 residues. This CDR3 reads CSARYNSYEQYV. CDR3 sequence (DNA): TGCAGTGCTAGATACAACTCCTACGAGCAGTACGTC.

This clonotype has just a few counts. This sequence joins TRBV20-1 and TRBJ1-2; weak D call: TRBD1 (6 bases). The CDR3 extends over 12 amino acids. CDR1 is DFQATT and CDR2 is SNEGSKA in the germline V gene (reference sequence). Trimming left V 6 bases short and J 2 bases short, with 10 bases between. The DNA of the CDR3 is TGCAGTGCCCCACAGGGCAACTATGGCTACACCTTC. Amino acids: CSAPQGNYGYTF.

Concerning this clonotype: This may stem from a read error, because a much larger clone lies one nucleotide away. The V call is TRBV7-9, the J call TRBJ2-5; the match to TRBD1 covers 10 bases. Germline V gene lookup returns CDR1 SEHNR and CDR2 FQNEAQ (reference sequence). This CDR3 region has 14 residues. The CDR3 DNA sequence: TGTGTCAGCAGCCGGGACAGGGGAGCGGCGACCCAGTACTTC. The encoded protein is CVSSRDRGAATQYF.

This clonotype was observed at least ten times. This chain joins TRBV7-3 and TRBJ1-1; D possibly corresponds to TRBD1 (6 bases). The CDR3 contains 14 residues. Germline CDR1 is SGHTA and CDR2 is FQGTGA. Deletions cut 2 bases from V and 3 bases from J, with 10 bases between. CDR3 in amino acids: CASSLLDRHTEAFF. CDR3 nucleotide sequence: TGTGCCAGCAGCTTATTGGACAGACACACTGAAGCTTTCTTT. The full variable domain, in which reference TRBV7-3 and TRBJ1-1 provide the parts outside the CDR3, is GAGVSQTPSNKVTEKGKYVELRCDPISGHTALYWYRQSLGQGPEFLIYFQGTGAADDSGLPNDRFFAVRPEGSVSTLKIQRTERGDSAVYLCASSLLDRHTEAFFGQGTRLTVV.

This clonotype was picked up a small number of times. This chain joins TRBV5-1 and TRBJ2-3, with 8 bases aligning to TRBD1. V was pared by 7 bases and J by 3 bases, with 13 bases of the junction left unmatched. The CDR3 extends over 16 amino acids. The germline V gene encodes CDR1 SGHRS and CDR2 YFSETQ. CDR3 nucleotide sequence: TGCGCCAGCGGCTGGGGGCAGGGGGCGAGAACAGATACGCAGTATTTT. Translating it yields CASGWGQGARTDTQYF.

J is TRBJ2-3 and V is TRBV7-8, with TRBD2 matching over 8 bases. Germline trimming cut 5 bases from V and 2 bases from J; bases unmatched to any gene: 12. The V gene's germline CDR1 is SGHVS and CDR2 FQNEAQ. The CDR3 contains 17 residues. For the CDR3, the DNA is TGTGCCAGCAGCCAGATGTTGGGACTAGTCTCCACAGATACGCAGTATTTT. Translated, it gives CASSQMLGLVSTDTQYF.

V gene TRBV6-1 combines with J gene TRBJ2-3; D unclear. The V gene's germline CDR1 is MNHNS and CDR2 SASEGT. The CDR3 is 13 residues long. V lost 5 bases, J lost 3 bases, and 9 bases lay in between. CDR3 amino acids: CASSQLRTDTQYF. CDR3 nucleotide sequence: TGTGCCAGCAGTCAACTGCGGACAGATACGCAGTATTTT.

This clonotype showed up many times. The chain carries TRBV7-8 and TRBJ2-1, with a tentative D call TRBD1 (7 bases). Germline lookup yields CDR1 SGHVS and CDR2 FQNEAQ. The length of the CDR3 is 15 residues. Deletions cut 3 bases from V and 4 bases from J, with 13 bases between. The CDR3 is CASSLAGQFYNEQFF. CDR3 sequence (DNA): TGTGCCAGCAGCTTGGCGGGACAGTTTTACAATGAGCAGTTCTTC.

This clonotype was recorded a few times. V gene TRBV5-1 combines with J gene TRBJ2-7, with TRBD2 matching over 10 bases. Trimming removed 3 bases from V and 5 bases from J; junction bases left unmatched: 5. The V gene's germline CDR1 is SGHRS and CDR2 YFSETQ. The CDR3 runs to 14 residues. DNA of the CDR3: TGCGCCAGCAGCTCTGGACTAGCGGTAGACGAGCAGTACGTC. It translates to CASSSGLAVDEQYV.

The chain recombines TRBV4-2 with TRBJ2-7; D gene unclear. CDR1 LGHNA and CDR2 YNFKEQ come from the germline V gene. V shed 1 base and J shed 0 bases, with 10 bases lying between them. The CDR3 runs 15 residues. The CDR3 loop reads CASSQGQHGSYEQYF. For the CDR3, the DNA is TGTGCCAGCAGCCAAGGGCAACACGGCTCCTACGAGCAGTACTTC.

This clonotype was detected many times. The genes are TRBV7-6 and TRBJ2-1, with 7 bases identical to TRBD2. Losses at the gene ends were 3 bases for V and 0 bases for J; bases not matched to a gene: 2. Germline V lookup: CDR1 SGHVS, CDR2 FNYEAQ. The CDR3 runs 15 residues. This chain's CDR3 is CASSFRGSSYNEQFF. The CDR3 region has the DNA TGTGCCAGCAGCTTCCGCGGGAGCTCCTACAATGAGCAGTTCTTC.

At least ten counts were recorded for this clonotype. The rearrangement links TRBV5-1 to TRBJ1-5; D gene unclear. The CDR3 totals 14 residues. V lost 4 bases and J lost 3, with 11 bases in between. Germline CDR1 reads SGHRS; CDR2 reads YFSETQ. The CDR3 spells CASSPEGINQPQHF. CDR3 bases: TGCGCCAGCAGCCCCGAAGGTATCAATCAGCCCCAGCATTTT.

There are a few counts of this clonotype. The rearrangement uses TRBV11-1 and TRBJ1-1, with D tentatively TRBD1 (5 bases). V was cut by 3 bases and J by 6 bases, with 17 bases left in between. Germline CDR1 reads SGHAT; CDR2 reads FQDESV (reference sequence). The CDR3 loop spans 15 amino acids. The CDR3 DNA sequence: TGTGCCAGCAGCTTCCACGGGGGGTCGGGAGCTGAAGCTTTCTTT. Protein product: CASSFHGGSGAEAFF.

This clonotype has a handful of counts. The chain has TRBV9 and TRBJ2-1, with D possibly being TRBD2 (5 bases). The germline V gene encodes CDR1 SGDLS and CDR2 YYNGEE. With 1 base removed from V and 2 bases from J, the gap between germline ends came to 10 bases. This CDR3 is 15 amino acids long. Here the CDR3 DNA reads TGTGCCAGCAGCGTATCCGTCGGGACCTACAATGAGCAGTTCTTC. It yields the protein CASSVSVGTYNEQFF.

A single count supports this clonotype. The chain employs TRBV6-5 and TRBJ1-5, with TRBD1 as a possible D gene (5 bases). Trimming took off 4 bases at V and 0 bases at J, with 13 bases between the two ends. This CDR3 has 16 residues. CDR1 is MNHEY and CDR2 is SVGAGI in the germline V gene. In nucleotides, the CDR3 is TGTGCCAGCAGTTCCGGGACGGATTATAGCAATCAGCCCCAGCATTTT. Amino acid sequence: CASSSGTDYSNQPQHF.

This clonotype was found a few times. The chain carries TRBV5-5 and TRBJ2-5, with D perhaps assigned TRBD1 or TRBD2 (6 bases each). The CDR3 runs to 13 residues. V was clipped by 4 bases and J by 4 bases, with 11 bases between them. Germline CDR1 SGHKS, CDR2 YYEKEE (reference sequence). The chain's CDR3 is CASSSPGAETQYF. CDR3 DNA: TGTGCCAGCAGCAGTCCGGGGGCAGAGACCCAGTACTTC. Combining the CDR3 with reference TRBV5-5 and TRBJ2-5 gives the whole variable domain DAGVTQSPTHLIKTRGQQVTLRCSPISGHKSVSWYQQVLGQGPQFIFQYYEKEERGRGNFPDRFSARQFPNYSSELNVNALLLGDSALYLCASSSPGAETQYFGPGTRLLVL.